This record covers a single T cell receptor beta chain. The data derive from a study of blood T cell repertoires in COVID-19. Across the whole study: The United States, Italy and Spain were the sources of the acute and convalescent COVID-19 samples.

The ends were cut back, 8 bases at V and 3 bases at J, with 17 bases in the middle. The germline V gene encodes CDR1 KGHSH and CDR2 LQKENI. This CDR3 contains 14 residues. The data were produced by immunoSEQ multiplex PCR, yet TCRdb's version contains in-frame clones alone and is incomplete. The sample contains 200,000 to 250,000 clones, 80% of which appear only once. Sequencing was carried out using peripheral blood. The chain joins TRBV18 to TRBJ2-7, with D tentatively TRBD1 (6 bases). The receptor's source is a woman between 65 and 79 years old with acute or convalescent COVID-19. The DNA for the CDR3 is TGTGCCAGCGCCTCAGGGGATCCCTTCTACGAGCAGTACGTC. Protein: CASASGDPFYEQYV.